This TCR beta chain derives from a study of T-cell reconstitution after alpha-beta-depleted transplantation in children listed by TCRdb under 2016. For context, the study as a whole: Using TCR repertoire profiling, the study quantitatively followed how T-cell immune reconstitution unfolded in children after TCRalphabeta/CD19-depleted allogeneic hematopoietic cell transplantation. Study-level results and caveats: In some patients, the high TCRbeta diversity seen at day 60 was put down to recipient T cells and intrathymic progenitors that had survived conditioning. Apparently early alphabetaT-cell count recovery about two months after transplant reportedly relied on only several hundred rapidly expanded clones derived from non-depleted graft cells. Over the following months the frequencies of hyperexpanded clones went down, and after one year T-cell counts and TCRbeta diversity were mostly credited to newly produced T cells.

A distance of 12 bases separates the germline ends of V and J, which lose 7 bases and 0 bases respectively. The CDR3, cysteine through phenylalanine, is 14 amino acids long. Only the CDR3 part of the read is kept: 42 bases, read in frame from the first base. The library was obtained by PCR. The sequencer listed for this sample is Illumina HiSeq 2500. Molecular barcoding was employed in the preparation of TCR libraries, with unique molecular identifiers being used to normalize TCRbeta repertoire quantification. TCRdb took the public reads, trimmed them with fastp at Q25, ran MiXCR for clone calling and kept in-frame beta chains. Every CDR3 protein is listed once, alongside the most common genes and DNA of its rows. In all, the sample holds about 830,000 distinct CDR3 sequences, and less than 20% of those were seen once. Of the sample, roughly 5% falls within the top ten clones. The treatment or condition label, as the study defines it: allogeneic hematopoietic cell transplantation with graft depleted of TCRalphabeta T cells and CD19 B cells. TCRalphabeta/CD19-depleted allogeneic hematopoietic cell grafts were given to the transplant recipients, all of whom were children.

This clonotype was seen a handful of times. What this receptor recognizes is not known. No per-base quality is available; no much larger clone lies one base away. Sequences were derived from PBMCs, mostly from graft donor cells, sampled 360 days after TCRalphabeta/CD19-depleted stem cell transplant. The chain was built from TRBV12-3 or TRBV12-4 and TRBJ1-1; no confident D gene assignment can be made. This TCR was sampled from a male patient between 5 and 17 years old who had a stem cell transplant for acute lymphoblastic leukemia, so the T cells may come from the graft donor. The bases read TGTGCCAGCAAAGGAGAAGAGTTGAACACTGAAGCTTTCTTT. The translation is CASKGEELNTEAFF.